This TCR beta chain was captured by sequencing in a study of shared clonotypes between healthy human individuals. Turning to this clone: The same CDR3 arises from other DNA sequences in this sample as well.

Profiling relied on immunoSEQ multiplex PCR, and the TCRdb table lists in-frame clones only, not all of them. The data show about 2.4 million clones, more than 85% seen once. With 0 bases removed from V and 4 bases from J, the gap between germline ends came to 8 bases. Germline CDR1 is SGHRS and CDR2 is YFSETQ. CDR3 length: 13 residues. Sequenced: naive CD4+ T cells from PBMCs. Subset specified: CD45RA+ positively selected. This receptor was obtained from a young man in good health. Some clones in this sample may be carry-over from other donors' samples. V is TRBV5-1 and J is TRBJ2-7; D is possibly TRBD2 (6 bases). Here the CDR3 DNA reads TGCGCCAGCAGCTTGGGACGGGAGTACGAGCAGTACTTC. Its protein is CASSLGREYEQYF.